These 8 T cell receptor beta chains came from one sample sequenced in a study of vaccination effects on CD4 cells after COVID-19. With 10 to 11 days of culture completed, CD4+ T cells were isolated. Produced via immunoSEQ multiplex PCR; TCRdb's table is partial and in-frame only. There are approximately 47,000 clones in the sample; more than 75% occur only once, and about an eighth lies in the top ten. For these receptors, no antigen is known. Sequencing was performed on CD4+ T cells from PBMCs cultured without peptide, taken before COVID-19 vaccination. These receptors came from a human donor who had a prior SARS-CoV-2 infection.

The V call is TRBV9, the J call TRBJ2-7; TRBD2 aligns across 10 bases. Germline assignment: CDR1 SGDLS and CDR2 YYNGEE. V lost 0 bases to trimming and J lost 4 bases; unmatched junction nucleotides: 4. This CDR3 region has 15 residues. CDR3 loop: CASSVGGTSVYEQYF. In nucleotides, the CDR3 is TGTGCCAGCAGCGTAGGAGGGACTAGCGTATACGAGCAGTACTTC.

The genes are TRBV18 and TRBJ1-2, with D possibly matching TRBD1 (5 bases). The CDR3 extends over 16 amino acids. CDR1 KGHSH and CDR2 LQKENI come from the germline V gene. V was clipped by 3 bases and J by 0 bases, with 14 bases between them. CDR3: CASSPAGPLANYGYTF. The CDR3, as DNA: TGTGCCAGCTCACCCGCAGGGCCGCTAGCTAACTATGGCTACACCTTC.

J is TRBJ1-6 and V is TRBV9; 7 nucleotides match TRBD1. V trimming: 4 bases; J trimming: 4 bases; junction bases outside the gene matches: 5. The CDR3 extends over 15 amino acids. CDR1 is SGDLS, CDR2 YYNGEE, per germline. The DNA of the CDR3 is TGTGCCAGCAGCACGCAGGGGGGTTATAATTCACCCCTCCACTTT. This gives the protein CASSTQGGYNSPLHF.

V is TRBV2 and J is TRBJ1-2; 12 nucleotides agree with TRBD1. V lost 8 bases to trimming and J lost 5 bases; unmatched junction nucleotides: 6. The germline V gene encodes CDR1 SNHLY and CDR2 FYNNEI. The CDR3 length is 14 residues. The CDR3 DNA is TGTGCCAGCCGACAGGGACAGGGGGCTTATGGCTACACCTTC. Protein sequence: CASRQGQGAYGYTF.

The chain employs TRBV19 and TRBJ2-1; 7 positions match TRBD1. CDR1 is LNHDA, CDR2 SQIVND, per germline (reference sequence). The trim removed 4 bases at V and 0 bases at J, leaving 6 bases unmatched. The CDR3 sequence is 16 residues long. CDR3 coding DNA: TGTGCCAGTAGTAGGGCCAGGGGGAACTCCTACAATGAGCAGTTCTTC. Protein sequence: CASSRARGNSYNEQFF.

In the case of this clone: At one end the junction does not follow the germline gene, possibly because of a read error. Here the CDR3 reads CATSRDTRSTYHF. DNA of the CDR3: TGTGCCACCAGCAGAGATACAAGGAGCACCTATCATTTT. The chain has TRBV15 and TRBJ1-4; no firm D call. The germline V gene encodes CDR1 LNHNV and CDR2 YYDKDF (reference sequence). The CDR3 has 13 residues.

The chain recombines TRBV5-1 with TRBJ2-7, with 7 positions matching TRBD2. Trimming took 2 bases from V and 4 from J; bases not matched to a gene: 6. The CDR3 loop spans 14 amino acids. Germline CDR1 is SGHRS and CDR2 is YFSETQ. The CDR3 DNA reads as TGCGCCAGCAGCTTTGCGGGAGACTTTTACGAGCAGTACTTC. It yields the protein CASSFAGDFYEQYF.

V usage is TRBV5-4 and J usage is TRBJ1-1; 7 bases line up with TRBD1. The CDR3 is made up of 15 amino acids. V trimming: 4 bases; J trimming: 4 bases; junction bases outside the gene matches: 10. The germline CDR1 and CDR2 sequences are SGHNT and YYREEE (reference sequence). The DNA for the CDR3 is TGTGCCAGCAGCCTACAGGGGAGTCGGGGCACTGAAGCTTTCTTT. This gives the protein CASSLQGSRGTEAFF.